The 29 T cell receptor beta chains below were found in one sample sequenced in a study of blood T cells in healthy people across ages (dated by TCRdb to about 2015). Preparation of the library involved 5' RACE. Sequencing used an Illumina HiSeq 2500. A second about 7 to 12 cycle PCR used a sample-barcoded 5' primer and a J-beta primer mix. TCRdb trimmed public reads at Q25 via fastp, called clones via MiXCR and kept in-frame beta chains. All rows with the same CDR3 protein become a single entry with the most common DNA and genes. The sample yields over 1,500,000 distinct CDR3 sequences; around half were counted once. The ten largest account for approximately 2.1% of the sample. Material: blood. All receptors derive from a middle-aged woman in good health.

The chain links TRBV6-2 or TRBV6-3 to TRBJ2-1, with TRBD2 identical over 13 bases. Losses at the gene ends were 6 bases for V and 0 bases for J; bases not matched to a gene: 11. This CDR3 is built from 19 residues. Germline CDR1 MNHEY, CDR2 SVGEGT. The CDR3 region is CASRGLAGAHESSYNEQFF. As DNA, the CDR3 is TGTGCCAGCAGAGGACTAGCGGGGGCCCATGAGAGCTCCTACAATGAGCAGTTCTTC.

The chain couples TRBV28 to TRBJ1-4; TRBD1 might be the D (5 bases). The CDR3 sequence is 15 residues long. V lost 9 bases and J 8 bases, leaving 22 bases between the germline ends. The germline CDR1 and CDR2 sequences are MDHEN and SYDVKM. CDR3 coding DNA: TGTGCCAGTCGAGATACCCCGAGGCGGGGCGAAAAACTGTTTTTT. It yields the protein CASRDTPRRGEKLFF.

The chain is built from TRBV20-1 and TRBJ1-5; D unresolved. The CDR3 consists of 13 residues. The V end was cut by 6 bases, the J end by 2 bases, with 11 bases between. Looked up from germline, CDR1 is DFQATT and CDR2 is SNEGSKA (reference sequence). The CDR3 nucleotides read TGCAGTGCCCCAAATAGGCGCAATCAGCCCCAGCATTTT. Its protein product is CSAPNRRNQPQHF.

On this clonotype itself: Compared with germline, one end of the junction differs, possibly owing to a read error. The J gene is TRBJ2-1, the V gene TRBV11-2, with a weak D call TRBD2 (6 bases). Germline V lookup: CDR1 SGHAT, CDR2 FQNNGV. The CDR3 is 14 amino acids. The CDR3 loop reads CASSLDVGGVEQFF. For the CDR3, the DNA is TGTGCCAGCAGCCTAGACGTGGGCGGGGTGGAGCAGTTCTTC.

The chain has TRBV6-6 and TRBJ2-7; 12 bases map to TRBD2. With V trimmed by 9 bases and J by 6 bases, 6 bases remained unmatched. This CDR3 is built from 13 residues. CDR1 is MNHNY, CDR2 SVGAGI, per germline (reference sequence). CDR3 DNA: TGTGCCAGTAGGGGACTAGCGGGCGGCGAGCAGTACTTC. Its translation is CASRGLAGGEQYF.

This clonotype showed up just a few times. The chain carries TRBV7-3 and TRBJ2-3, with D maybe TRBD2 (6 bases). Trimming shortened V by 2 bases and J by 5 bases, and 29 bases separated the two germline ends. CDR3 length: 20 amino acids. CDR1 and CDR2 from the germline V gene are SGHTA and FQGTGA. The CDR3 protein is CASSLGGLGIPLWSGDTQYF. The CDR3 nucleotides are TGTGCCAGCAGCTTAGGGGGACTGGGTATCCCCCTTTGGTCCGGAGATACGCAGTATTTT.

The V and J genes are TRBV6-2 or TRBV6-3 and TRBJ2-7; unclear D gene. The CDR3 has 13 amino acids. The V gene lost 6 bases and the J gene lost 3 bases, with 12 bases spanning the gap. Germline V gives CDR1 MNHEY, CDR2 SVGEGT. This CDR3 is CASRIGPFYEQYF. The CDR3 nucleotides read TGTGCCAGCAGAATCGGGCCATTCTACGAGCAGTACTTC.

The chain couples TRBV27 to TRBJ2-7; no firm D call. Germline V gene sequence: CDR1 MNHEY, CDR2 SMNVEV (reference sequence). Trimming cost V 3 bases and J 7 bases, with 13 bases left between them. The length of the CDR3 is 13 residues. The chain's CDR3 is CASSFGVTREQYF. As DNA, the CDR3 is TGTGCCAGCAGTTTTGGGGTAACGAGGGAGCAGTACTTC.

The chain carries TRBV7-9 and TRBJ1-5, with TRBD1 as a possible D gene (5 bases). The V gene's germline CDR1 is SEHNR and CDR2 FQNEAQ (reference sequence). CDR3 length equals 12 residues. V lost 5 bases, J lost 5 bases, and 7 bases lay in between. CDR3 region: CASSRGDQPQHF. CDR3 nucleotide sequence: TGTGCCAGCAGCCGGGGGGATCAGCCCCAGCATTTT.

V and J are TRBV6-5 and TRBJ2-3; 12 bases match TRBD2. Germline V CDR1 and CDR2: MNHEY, SVGAGI. V shed 7 bases and J 6 bases; nucleotides not matched to a gene: 5. CDR3 length equals 14 residues. CDR3 in amino acids: CASNLAGGHDTQYF. The CDR3 DNA is TGTGCCAGCAACCTAGCGGGGGGGCACGATACGCAGTATTTT.

This clonotype occurred a few times. V is TRBV20-1 and J is TRBJ2-5, with unresolved D. The end of the DNA is better explained by TRBJ2-7, so the J call may be wrong. The CDR3 is 12 residues long. Germline V gene sequence: CDR1 DFQATT, CDR2 SNEGSKA (reference sequence). The CDR3 bases are TGCAGTGCTAGCAGTCCCTCCTACGAGCAGTACTTC. Translated, it gives CSASSPSYEQYF.

This chain connects TRBV20-1 to TRBJ1-5; D is uncertain. CDR1 is DFQATT, CDR2 SNEGSKA, per germline (reference sequence). V was pared by 7 bases and J by 0 bases, with 13 bases between. This CDR3 region has 14 residues. The CDR3 DNA sequence: TGCAGTGTGGCAGGTGGCTATAGCAATCAGCCCCAGCATTTT. Protein: CSVAGGYSNQPQHF.

J is TRBJ2-3 and V is TRBV10-3; D may match TRBD1 or TRBD2 (6 bases each). This CDR3 spans 14 amino acids. With 6 bases removed from V and 6 bases from J, the gap between germline ends came to 16 bases. Germline CDR1 reads ENHRY; CDR2 reads SYGVKD. DNA of the CDR3: TGTGCCATCAGAGGGTCGGGGGCAAGGGATACGCAGTATTTT. It specifies CAIRGSGARDTQYF.

This clonotype turned up a few times. The rearrangement links TRBV5-1 to TRBJ1-3; D is unresolved. From germline, CDR1 is SGHRS and CDR2 YFSETQ. Trimming shortened V by 3 bases and J by 0 bases, and 10 bases separated the two germline ends. The CDR3 consists of 15 residues. The CDR3 region is CASSSGRLSGNTIYF. The CDR3 nucleotides are TGCGCCAGCAGCTCCGGACGGCTCTCTGGAAACACCATATATTTT.

The V and J genes are TRBV9 and TRBJ2-5; 10 positions agree with TRBD2. This CDR3 spans 16 amino acids. The germline gives CDR1 SGDLS, CDR2 YYNGEE. V was clipped by 3 bases and J by 7 bases; unmatched bases: 12. This CDR3 reads CASSAILAGSHTTQYF. In nucleotides, the CDR3 is TGTGCCAGCAGCGCGATACTAGCGGGGTCCCATACGACCCAGTACTTC.

This clonotype came up once. The chain is built from TRBV20-1 and TRBJ1-6; D unresolved. Germline V lookup: CDR1 DFQATT, CDR2 SNEGSKA (reference sequence). CDR3 size: 14 residues. V dropped 4 bases and J dropped 8 bases, with 15 bases sitting between them. This CDR3 reads CSATWTLGYSPLHF. CDR3 DNA: TGCAGTGCTACATGGACCTTGGGGTATTCACCCCTCCACTTT.

Turning to this clonotype: This may be a read error, as it is one base from a much larger clone. This sequence joins TRBV12-3 or TRBV12-4 and TRBJ2-5; TRBD1 agrees at 10 bases. Unmatched junction bases numbered 2, after V lost 3 bases and J lost 10 bases. The CDR3 is 12 residues long. The CDR3: CASSFGTGDQYF. Written as DNA, the CDR3 is TGTGCCAGCAGTTTCGGGACAGGGGACCAGTACTTC.

This clonotype was detected a few times. V gene TRBV5-1 combines with J gene TRBJ2-1; no clear D. Germline values: CDR1 SGHRS, CDR2 YFSETQ. V was pared by 4 bases and J by 8 bases, with 10 bases between. CDR3 length: 12 residues. The CDR3 here is CASSLIRHEQFF. The DNA for the CDR3 is TGCGCCAGCAGCCTCATTCGCCATGAGCAGTTCTTC.

This clonotype was seen more than once but under ten times. The V and J genes are TRBV4-3 and TRBJ1-1; D possibly corresponds to TRBD1 (5 bases). V was clipped by 0 bases and J by 5 bases, with 10 bases between them. From germline, CDR1 is LGHNA and CDR2 YSLEER. The CDR3 has 14 residues. The CDR3 DNA reads TGCGCCAGCAGCCAAGATGAGGGGTTAACTGAAGCTTTCTTT. This gives the protein CASSQDEGLTEAFF.

The rearrangement uses TRBV20-1 and TRBJ2-3, with 8 bases fitting TRBD1. Germline V gene lookup returns CDR1 DFQATT and CDR2 SNEGSKA (reference sequence). The length of the CDR3 is 16 residues. V lost 4 bases to trimming and J lost 4 bases; unmatched junction nucleotides: 13. DNA of the CDR3: TGCAGTGCTACACAATATCAGGGGGCCATCCCAGATACGCAGTATTTT. Translated: CSATQYQGAIPDTQYF.

This clonotype was counted between two and nine times. The CDR3 sequence: CASSRPGVPAYEQYF. In nucleotides, the CDR3 is TGCGCCAGCAGCCGCCCAGGCGTTCCCGCCTACGAGCAGTACTTC. This chain connects TRBV5-1 to TRBJ2-7; D unresolved. Germline CDR1 is SGHRS and CDR2 is YFSETQ. V shed 4 bases and J shed 2 bases, with 16 bases lying between them. The CDR3 has 15 amino acids.

The rearrangement links TRBV6-6 to TRBJ2-5; TRBD1 matches 11 bases. The last part of the DNA fits TRBJ2-7 better; the J call may be wrong. Per germline, CDR1 MNHNY and CDR2 SVGAGI (reference sequence). The CDR3 has 13 amino acids. CDR3 sequence: CATLGTGGYEQYF. The DNA of the CDR3 is TGTGCCACCCTAGGGACAGGGGGCTACGAGCAGTACTTC.

This clonotype appeared a few times. The chain has TRBV27 and TRBJ1-4, with 9 positions matching TRBD1. The V segment lost 5 bases and the J segment 4 bases; nucleotides outside the gene matches: 11. Germline values: CDR1 MNHEY, CDR2 SMNVEV (reference sequence). The CDR3 is 17 amino acids. This CDR3 is CASSDPGQGLINEKLFF. Written as DNA, the CDR3 is TGTGCCAGCAGTGATCCGGGACAGGGCCTCATTAATGAAAAACTGTTTTTT.

This clonotype was found a few times. The DNA of the CDR3 is TGTGCCAGCAGCCAATCCGCGACCCGGGGACTAGCGAGAACAGATACGCAGTATTTT. This encodes CASSQSATRGLARTDTQYF. The chain uses TRBV7-2 and TRBJ2-3; 10 bases are a match to TRBD2. The CDR3 spans 19 residues. Unmatched junction bases numbered 17, after V lost 5 bases and J lost 3 bases. Germline CDR1 SGHTA, CDR2 FQGNSA.

The chain employs TRBV5-6 and TRBJ2-1, with D perhaps TRBD1 or TRBD2 (5 bases each). Trimming took off 1 base at V and 4 bases at J, with 15 bases between the two ends. CDR1 and CDR2 (germline): SGHDT, YYEEEE. This CDR3 has 16 residues. CDR3: CASSLFTGLAYNEQFF. The DNA of the CDR3 is TGTGCCAGCAGCTTGTTTACGGGGCTGGCATACAATGAGCAGTTCTTC.

This clonotype was counted between two and nine times. The DNA of the CDR3 is TGTGCCAGTGCTCGGGCGGACCCGCTAGGCACAGATACGCAGTATTTT. Translated, it gives CASARADPLGTDTQYF. This sequence joins TRBV2 and TRBJ2-3; D remains unclear. The V and J ends lost 9 bases and 1 base respectively, with 20 bases between them. Germline CDR1 SNHLY, CDR2 FYNNEI. This CDR3 is 16 amino acids long.

V gene TRBV19 combines with J gene TRBJ2-5; no clear D gene. Trimming took 5 bases from V and 4 from J, leaving 11 bases between them. Germline loops: CDR1 LNHDA, CDR2 SQIVND (reference sequence). The length of the CDR3 is 13 residues. CDR3 region: CASSGPSGETQYF. DNA of the CDR3: TGTGCCAGTAGTGGTCCATCAGGAGAGACCCAGTACTTC.

CDR3 residues: CASRGDVYEQYF. The CDR3 DNA sequence: TGTGCCAGCAGGGGGGACGTATACGAGCAGTACTTC. The chain combines TRBV7-9 with TRBJ2-7; D is tentatively TRBD1 or TRBD2 (5 bases each). The CDR3 length is 12 residues. Germline V gives CDR1 SEHNR, CDR2 FQNEAQ (reference sequence). V lost 6 bases, J lost 4 bases, and 10 bases lay in between. The complete variable domain, with remaining parts taken from reference TRBV7-9 and TRBJ2-7, reads DTGVSQNPRHKITKRGQNVTFRCDPISEHNRLYWYRQTLGQGPEFLTYFQNEAQLEKSRLLSDRFSAERPKGSFSTLEIQRTEQGDSAMYLCASRGDVYEQYFGPGTRLTVT.

This clonotype showed up just a few times. The gene calls are TRBV7-2 and TRBJ2-7; D remains unclear. The length of the CDR3 is 14 residues. Looked up from germline, CDR1 is SGHTA and CDR2 is FQGNSA. Between the trimmed V and J ends, which lost 0 bases and 2 bases, there was a span of 8 bases. This CDR3 reads CASSLARTAYEQYF. CDR3 bases: TGTGCCAGCAGCTTAGCGAGGACGGCCTACGAGCAGTACTTC. Full variable domain (missing parts from reference TRBV7-2 and TRBJ2-7): GAGVSQSPSNKVTEKGKDVELRCDPISGHTALYWYRQSLGQGLEFLIYFQGNSAPDKSGLPSDRFSAERTGGSVSTLTIQRTQQEDSAVYLCASSLARTAYEQYFGPGTRLTVT.